This T cell receptor (beta chain) comes out of a study of breast tumors, draining lymph nodes, adjacent tissues. By sample share, this clonotype is medium-sized. TCRdb processed the multiplex PCR reads anew with MiXCR; each CDR3 protein has one entry. The sample lists tens of thousands of distinct CDR3 sequences; more than 50% were seen once. The CDR3 runs to 14 residues. Trimming stripped 4 bases from V and 8 bases from J, with 17 bases between. CDR1 is LNHDA and CDR2 is SQIVND in the germline V gene (reference sequence). This sequence was found in a female donor with breast cancer. Some clones in this sample may be carry-over from other donors' samples. The chain carries TRBV19 and TRBJ1-2; D might be TRBD1 (5 bases). Sequenced sample: breast tumor tissue. The CDR3 region has the DNA TGTGCCAGTAGTACCTTCCAGGGTCCGTGGGGCTACACCTTC. It specifies CASSTFQGPWGYTF.